Shown below are 30 T cell receptor beta chains from a single sample sequenced in a study of blood T cell repertoires in COVID-19. Only in-frame clones appear in the TCRdb table, and some are missing; sequencing was by immunoSEQ multiplex PCR. The table lists nearly 30,000 clones, about 92% of them singletons, with around 8.4% in the top ten. Sequenced input: peripheral blood. These receptors were obtained from a man aged 65 to 85 with active or convalescent COVID-19.

This sequence joins TRBV5-4 and TRBJ1-3; 9 bases align to TRBD1. This CDR3 contains 16 residues. Trimming took 4 bases from V and 0 from J; bases not matched to a gene: 5. Germline assignment: CDR1 SGHNT and CDR2 YYREEE (reference sequence). CDR3 loop: CASSAGQGISGNTIYF. The CDR3 coding sequence is TGTGCCAGCAGCGCCGGACAGGGGATCTCTGGAAACACCATATATTTT.

The chain combines TRBV4-1 with TRBJ1-2; D possibly corresponds to TRBD1 (5 bases). V lost 1 base, J lost 8 bases, and 14 bases lay in between. CDR3 length: 14 amino acids. The germline CDR1 and CDR2 sequences are MGHRA and YSYEKL. In DNA, the CDR3 is TGCGCCAGCAGCCAAGGATTGATGGGGCCCGGCTACACCTTC. It codes for CASSQGLMGPGYTF.

This chain connects TRBV18 to TRBJ2-3, with D possibly TRBD2 on 7 matching bases. Trimming left V 1 base short and J 4 bases short, with 18 bases between. The germline gives CDR1 KGHSH, CDR2 LQKENI. The CDR3 loop spans 17 amino acids. The CDR3 region has the DNA TGTGCCAGCTCACCACTCCCGGGGGGCCTTGGGGCAGATACGCAGTATTTT. It translates to CASSPLPGGLGADTQYF.

The V and J genes are TRBV19 and TRBJ1-6, with D possibly TRBD1 on 6 matching bases. The CDR3 spans 14 residues. From germline, CDR1 is LNHDA and CDR2 SQIVND (reference sequence). The germline V and J ends were trimmed by 4 bases and 10 bases, with 14 bases remaining between them. CDR3 loop: CASSNLDQGSPLHF. The DNA for the CDR3 is TGTGCCAGTAGTAACCTGGACCAGGGGTCACCCCTCCACTTT. The whole variable domain, remainder taken from reference TRBV19 and TRBJ1-6, is DGGITQSPKYLFRKEGQNVTLSCEQNLNHDAMYWYRQDPGQGLRLIYYSQIVNDFQKGDIAEGYSVSREKKESFPLTVTSAQKNPTAFYLCASSNLDQGSPLHFGNGTRLTVT.

CDR3 DNA: TGTGCCATCAGTGACGGGGGGCCCTATGGCTACACCTTC. Protein product: CAISDGGPYGYTF. The chain links TRBV10-3 to TRBJ1-2; D is perhaps TRBD1 (6 bases). The CDR3 spans 13 residues. The germline CDR1 and CDR2 sequences are ENHRY and SYGVKD. Trimming took off 3 bases at V and 4 bases at J, with 9 bases between the two ends.

Only one count was recorded for this clone. This CDR3 is CASSLQGNQPQHF. The CDR3 DNA sequence: TGTGCCAGCAGCTTACAGGGGAATCAGCCCCAGCATTTT. This chain links TRBV7-2 with TRBJ1-5; D might be TRBD1 (6 bases). The CDR3 is made up of 13 amino acids. Trimming took 2 bases from V and 4 from J, leaving 6 bases between them. Germline V gene data show CDR1 as SGHTA and CDR2 as FQGNSA.

This clone was detected a few times. V and J are TRBV11-2 and TRBJ1-2, with D tentatively TRBD1 (5 bases). Trimming removed 5 bases at V and 5 bases at J, with 21 bases between. Germline V gene lookup returns CDR1 SGHAT and CDR2 FQNNGV. The CDR3 runs to 16 residues. CDR3 region: CASSPPAAAGRYGYTF. The DNA for the CDR3 is TGTGCCAGCAGCCCCCCCGCCGCGGCAGGGAGGTATGGCTACACCTTC.

V gene TRBV7-9 combines with J gene TRBJ2-1; 10 positions agree with TRBD2. The V segment lost 2 bases and the J segment 4 bases; nucleotides outside the gene matches: 2. The CDR3 spans 15 residues. Germline V gene lookup returns CDR1 SEHNR and CDR2 FQNEAQ (reference sequence). The DNA for the CDR3 is TGTGCCAGCAGCTTAACTAGCGGGAAATACAATGAGCAGTTCTTC. Translating it yields CASSLTSGKYNEQFF.

The chain joins TRBV9 to TRBJ1-1; no definite D call. V shed 7 bases and J shed 0 bases, with 19 bases lying between them. This CDR3 is built from 16 residues. The germline V gene encodes CDR1 SGDLS and CDR2 YYNGEE. This chain's CDR3 is CASAELGGEMNTEAFF. In DNA, the CDR3 is TGTGCCAGCGCCGAGTTGGGAGGAGAGATGAACACTGAAGCTTTCTTT.

V and J are TRBV7-9 and TRBJ2-1, with TRBD2 matching over 12 bases. This CDR3 contains 19 residues. With V trimmed by 2 bases and J by 7 bases, 15 bases remained unmatched. CDR1 and CDR2 (germline): SEHNR, FQNEAQ (reference sequence). CDR3 DNA: TGTGCCAGCAGCTTATTTTCTCGGGCTAGCGGGAGGGCCTTAAATGAGCAGTTCTTC. Translated, it gives CASSLFSRASGRALNEQFF.

This rearrangement joins TRBV23-1 to TRBJ2-7, with 10 bases identical to TRBD1. TRBV23-1 is sorted into the ORF group, with uncertain function. The CDR3 consists of 12 residues. CDR3 DNA sequence: TGCGCCAGCAGTCAGGGGACAGGGGTCTCGGACGTC. Translation: CASSQGTGVSDV.

The rearrangement joins TRBV6-1 to TRBJ1-2; D perhaps matches TRBD1 (5 bases). The CDR3 has 15 residues. V lost 3 bases and J lost 0, with 11 bases in between. The germline V gene encodes CDR1 MNHNS and CDR2 SASEGT. CDR3 loop: CASSDPDRANYGYTF. The DNA of the CDR3 is TGTGCCAGCAGTGACCCTGACAGAGCTAACTATGGCTACACCTTC.

The V call is TRBV7-9, the J call TRBJ1-4, with 10 positions matching TRBD1. The germline gives CDR1 SEHNR, CDR2 FQNEAQ (reference sequence). The V gene end was trimmed by 5 bases and the J gene end by 8 bases; junction bases not matched to a gene: 5. This CDR3 spans 14 amino acids. In DNA, the CDR3 is TGTGCCAGCAGCCCCGGGACAGGGGAAGAAAAACTGTTTTTT. It is translated as CASSPGTGEEKLFF.

The chain is built from TRBV7-9 and TRBJ2-7; D not resolved. The V and J ends lost 5 bases and 1 base respectively, with 15 bases between them. The CDR3 sequence is 15 residues long. Germline V gives CDR1 SEHNR, CDR2 FQNEAQ (reference sequence). CDR3 nucleotide sequence: TGTGCCAGCAGCCCCTTAGTAAACCCTTCCTACGAGCAGTACTTC. Translating it yields CASSPLVNPSYEQYF.

CDR3 amino acids: CASMGQGPYQETQYF. In DNA, the CDR3 is TGTGCCAGTATGGGACAGGGGCCTTACCAAGAGACCCAGTACTTC. The rearrangement joins TRBV19 to TRBJ2-5; 10 nucleotides line up with TRBD1. Trimming cost V 7 bases and J 0 bases; bases outside gene matches: 5. Looked up from germline, CDR1 is LNHDA and CDR2 is SQIVND (reference sequence). The CDR3 extends over 15 amino acids.

With respect to this clone: The junction does not match germline at one end; this may be a read error. This chain connects TRBV7-2 to TRBJ1-1; the D is unclear. The CDR3 consists of 13 residues. In germline, CDR1 is SGHTA, CDR2 FQGNSA. The chain's CDR3 is CASSLERPAEPIF. The CDR3 DNA follows: TGTGCCAGCAGCTTAGAGCGGCCAGCGGAGCCGATCTTT.

V gene TRBV19 combines with J gene TRBJ1-2; 10 positions match TRBD1. The CDR3 runs to 13 residues. The trim removed 5 bases at V and 5 bases at J, leaving 2 bases unmatched. Germline loops: CDR1 LNHDA, CDR2 SQIVND (reference sequence). This CDR3 reads CASSQGQGYGYTF. In nucleotides, the CDR3 is TGTGCCAGTAGTCAGGGACAGGGGTATGGCTACACCTTC.

The chain combines TRBV18 with TRBJ2-1; D possibly corresponds to TRBD2 (7 bases). The CDR3 runs to 16 residues. CDR1 and CDR2 (germline): KGHSH, LQKENI. Trimming pared 3 bases from V and 6 bases from J, leaving 18 bases between. The CDR3 bases are TGTGCCAGCTCACCTTTTCGGGAGGAAGGGGGCAATGAGCAGTTCTTC. The encoded protein is CASSPFREEGGNEQFF. The variable domain in full, completed from reference TRBV18 and TRBJ2-1, reads NAGVMQNPRHLVRRRGQEARLRCSPMKGHSHVYWYRQLPEEGLKFMVYLQKENIIDESGMPKERFSAEFPKEGPSILRIQQVVRGDSAAYFCASSPFREEGGNEQFFGPGTRLTVL.

This sequence joins TRBV18 and TRBJ2-5; D is undetermined. V was shortened by 5 bases and J by 2 bases, with 9 bases between the two germline ends. CDR3 length: 13 residues. The germline gives CDR1 KGHSH, CDR2 LQKENI. CDR3 DNA: TGTGCCAGCTCATATATTCTACAAGAGACCCAGTACTTC. Translating gives CASSYILQETQYF. The full variable domain, with the rest looked up from reference TRBV18 and TRBJ2-5, is NAGVMQNPRHLVRRRGQEARLRCSPMKGHSHVYWYRQLPEEGLKFMVYLQKENIIDESGMPKERFSAEFPKEGPSILRIQQVVRGDSAAYFCASSYILQETQYFGPGTRLLVL.

The chain joins TRBV5-4 to TRBJ1-3, with D perhaps TRBD1 (5 bases). V lost 4 bases to trimming and J lost 2 bases, with 13 bases between them. CDR1 is SGHNT, CDR2 YYREEE, per germline (reference sequence). CDR3 length equals 15 residues. The chain's CDR3 is CASSLPSGAGNTIYF. The CDR3, as DNA: TGTGCCAGCAGCCTTCCCTCGGGGGCTGGAAACACCATATATTTT.

V usage is TRBV18 and J usage is TRBJ1-2; TRBD1 aligns across 7 bases. The germline V gene encodes CDR1 KGHSH and CDR2 LQKENI. V lost 3 bases, J lost 4 bases, and 8 bases stayed unmatched. This CDR3 has 15 amino acids. CDR3 DNA sequence: TGTGCCAGCTCACCTGACGGACAGGCCAGCTATGGCTACACCTTC. Its translation is CASSPDGQASYGYTF.

The V and J genes are TRBV4-1 and TRBJ2-1; TRBD2 is a possible D gene (7 bases). The CDR3 loop spans 15 amino acids. Germline CDR1 and CDR2: MGHRA and YSYEKL. Trimming stripped 4 bases from V and 6 bases from J, with 16 bases between. The CDR3 loop is CASSRFLGGLNEQFF. The CDR3 region has the DNA TGCGCCAGCAGCCGATTCCTCGGGGGGCTCAATGAGCAGTTCTTC.

The V and J genes are TRBV7-2 and TRBJ2-1; a weak D match, TRBD2 (5 bases). Germline loops: CDR1 SGHTA, CDR2 FQGNSA. V lost 0 bases to trimming and J lost 2 bases, with 8 bases between them. This CDR3 has 15 amino acids. The CDR3 sequence: CASSLAEEAYNEQFF. CDR3 nucleotide sequence: TGTGCCAGCAGCTTAGCTGAGGAGGCCTACAATGAGCAGTTCTTC.

The chain joins TRBV19 to TRBJ1-1, with D perhaps matching TRBD1 (6 bases). The germline CDR1 and CDR2 sequences are LNHDA and SQIVND (reference sequence). CDR3 length equals 14 residues. The V and J ends lost 3 bases and 6 bases respectively, with 14 bases between them. The CDR3 region has the DNA TGTGCCAGTAGTATTTTAGCAGGGGACGCTGAAGCTTTCTTT. This encodes CASSILAGDAEAFF.

This sequence joins TRBV24-1 and TRBJ2-1; D perhaps matches TRBD1 (7 bases). The V end was cut by 4 bases, the J end by 10 bases, with 19 bases between. The CDR3 totals 15 residues. Germline V gene sequence: CDR1 KGHDR, CDR2 SFDVKD. The CDR3 loop is CATSEIFGGRGEQFF. CDR3 nucleotides: TGTGCCACCAGTGAGATTTTCGGGGGCAGGGGGGAGCAGTTCTTC.

The chain couples TRBV7-9 to TRBJ1-5, with a tentative D call TRBD1 (5 bases). The CDR3 has 16 residues. Germline V gene sequence: CDR1 SEHNR, CDR2 FQNEAQ (reference sequence). V lost 2 bases, J lost 2 bases, and 13 bases lay in between. The DNA for the CDR3 is TGTGCCAGCAGCTTAAACTCAGGGATGGGCAATCAGCCCCAGCATTTT. This encodes CASSLNSGMGNQPQHF. Full variable domain (missing parts from reference TRBV7-9 and TRBJ1-5): DTGVSQNPRHKITKRGQNVTFRCDPISEHNRLYWYRQTLGQGPEFLTYFQNEAQLEKSRLLSDRFSAERPKGSFSTLEIQRTEQGDSAMYLCASSLNSGMGNQPQHFGDGTRLSIL.

V and J are TRBV29-1 and TRBJ2-3; 7 bases map to TRBD1. The CDR3 consists of 14 residues. The germline gives CDR1 SQVTM, CDR2 ANQGSEA. V was clipped by 6 bases and J by 3 bases; unmatched bases: 9. The CDR3 region is CSVPVRQGTDTQYF. DNA for the CDR3: TGCAGCGTCCCGGTACGACAGGGAACAGATACGCAGTATTTT.

V usage is TRBV7-3 and J usage is TRBJ1-2; the D gene is possibly TRBD1 (5 bases). The CDR3 is made up of 12 amino acids. Germline V gene sequence: CDR1 SGHTA, CDR2 FQGTGA. Trimming took off 4 bases at V and 4 bases at J, with 7 bases between the two ends. CDR3 bases: TGTGCCAGCAGCTCCGACAGCTATGGCTACACCTTC. Translation gives CASSSDSYGYTF.

The V and J genes are TRBV3-1 (or the pseudogene TRBV3-2) and TRBJ2-5; 7 bases map to TRBD1. The V gene end was trimmed by 2 bases and the J gene end by 2 bases; junction bases not matched to a gene: 2. The germline V gene encodes CDR1 LGHDT and CDR2 YNNKEL (reference sequence). The CDR3 extends over 14 amino acids. The CDR3 DNA is TGTGCCAGCAGCCAAAACAGGGGTCAAGAGACCCAGTACTTC. It codes for CASSQNRGQETQYF.

The rearrangement joins TRBV11-2 to TRBJ1-6; D is uncertain. CDR3 length: 15 residues. V lost 3 bases to trimming and J lost 2 bases, with 8 bases between them. Looked up from germline, CDR1 is SGHAT and CDR2 is FQNNGV. CDR3 protein: CASSFTDTYNSPLHF. In DNA, the CDR3 is TGTGCCAGCAGCTTTACTGATACCTATAATTCACCCCTCCACTTT.